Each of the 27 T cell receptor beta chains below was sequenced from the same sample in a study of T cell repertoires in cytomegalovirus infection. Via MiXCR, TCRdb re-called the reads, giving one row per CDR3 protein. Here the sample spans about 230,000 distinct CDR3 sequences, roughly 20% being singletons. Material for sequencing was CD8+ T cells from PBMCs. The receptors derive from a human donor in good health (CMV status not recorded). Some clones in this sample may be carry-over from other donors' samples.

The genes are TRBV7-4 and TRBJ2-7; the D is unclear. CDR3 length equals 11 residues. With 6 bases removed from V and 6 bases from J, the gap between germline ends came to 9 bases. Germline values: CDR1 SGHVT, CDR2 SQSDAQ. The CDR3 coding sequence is TGTGCCAGCAGGGGGATATCCGAGCAGTACTTC. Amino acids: CASRGISEQYF.

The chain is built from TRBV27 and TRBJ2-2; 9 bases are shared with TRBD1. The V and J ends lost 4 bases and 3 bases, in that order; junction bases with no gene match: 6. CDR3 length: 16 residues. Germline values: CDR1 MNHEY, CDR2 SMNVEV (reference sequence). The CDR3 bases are TGTGCCAGCAGTTCCCGGGACAGGGTATACACCGGGGAGCTGTTTTTT. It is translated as CASSSRDRVYTGELFF.

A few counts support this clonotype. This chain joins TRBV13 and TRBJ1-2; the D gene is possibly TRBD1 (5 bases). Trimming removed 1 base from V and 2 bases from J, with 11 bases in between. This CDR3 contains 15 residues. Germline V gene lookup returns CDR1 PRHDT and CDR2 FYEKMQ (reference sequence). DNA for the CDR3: TGTGCCAGCAGCTTAGTATCGACAGCCAACTATGGCTACACCTTC. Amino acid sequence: CASSLVSTANYGYTF.

The chain's CDR3 is CASSLRQAYGYTF. The CDR3 DNA follows: TGTGCCAGCAGTTTACGGCAGGCTTATGGCTACACCTTC. This rearrangement joins TRBV12-3 or TRBV12-4 to TRBJ1-2; no reliable D call. Trimming cost V 2 bases and J 5 bases, with 9 bases left between them. The CDR3 spans 13 residues.

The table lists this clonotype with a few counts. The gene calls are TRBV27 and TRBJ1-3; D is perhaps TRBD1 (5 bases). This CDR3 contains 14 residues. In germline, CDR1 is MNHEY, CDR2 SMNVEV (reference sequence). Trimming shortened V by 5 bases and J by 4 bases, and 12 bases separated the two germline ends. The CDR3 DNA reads TGTGCCAGCAGTAAACCGGGACCCGGAAACACCATATATTTT. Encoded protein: CASSKPGPGNTIYF.

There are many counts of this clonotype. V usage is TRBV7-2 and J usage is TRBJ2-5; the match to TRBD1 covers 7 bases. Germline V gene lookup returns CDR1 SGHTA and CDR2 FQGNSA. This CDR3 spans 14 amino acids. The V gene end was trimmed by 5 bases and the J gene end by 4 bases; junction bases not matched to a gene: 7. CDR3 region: CASSHRGPGETQYF. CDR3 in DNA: TGTGCCAGCAGCCACAGGGGTCCGGGAGAGACCCAGTACTTC.

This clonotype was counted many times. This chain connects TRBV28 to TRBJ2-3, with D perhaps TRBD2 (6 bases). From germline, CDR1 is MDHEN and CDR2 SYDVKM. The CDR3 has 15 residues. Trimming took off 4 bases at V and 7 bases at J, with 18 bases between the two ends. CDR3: CASSSSGSLIHTQYF. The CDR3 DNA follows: TGTGCCAGCAGTTCGAGCGGGTCTTTGATTCATACGCAGTATTTT.

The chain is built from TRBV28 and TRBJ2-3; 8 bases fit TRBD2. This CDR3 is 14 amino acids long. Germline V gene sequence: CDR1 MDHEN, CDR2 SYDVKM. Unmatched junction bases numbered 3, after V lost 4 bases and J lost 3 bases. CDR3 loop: CASSSGTRTDTQYF. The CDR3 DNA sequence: TGTGCCAGCAGTTCCGGGACTAGAACAGATACGCAGTATTTT. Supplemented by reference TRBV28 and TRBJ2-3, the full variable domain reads DVKVTQSSRYLVKRTGEKVFLECVQDMDHENMFWYRQDPGLGLRLIYFSYDVKMKEKGDIPEGYSVSREKKERFSLILESASTNQTSMYLCASSSGTRTDTQYFGPGTRLTVL.

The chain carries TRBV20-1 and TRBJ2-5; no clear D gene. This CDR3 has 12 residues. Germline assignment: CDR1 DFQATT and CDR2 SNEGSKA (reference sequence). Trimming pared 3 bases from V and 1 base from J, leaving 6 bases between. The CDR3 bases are TGCAGTGCTAGGGAGCCCCAAGAGACCCAGTACTTC. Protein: CSAREPQETQYF.

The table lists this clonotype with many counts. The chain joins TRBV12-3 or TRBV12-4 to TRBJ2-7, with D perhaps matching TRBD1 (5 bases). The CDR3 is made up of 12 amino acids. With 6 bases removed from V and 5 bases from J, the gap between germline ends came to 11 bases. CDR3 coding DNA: TGTGCCAGCAGCCAGGGTGCCGACGAGCAGTACTTC. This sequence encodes CASSQGADEQYF.

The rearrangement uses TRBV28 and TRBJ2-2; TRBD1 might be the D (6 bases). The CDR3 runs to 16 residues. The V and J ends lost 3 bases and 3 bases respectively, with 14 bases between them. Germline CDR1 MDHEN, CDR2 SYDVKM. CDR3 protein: CASSFTRDTYTGELFF. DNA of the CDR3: TGTGCCAGCAGTTTTACCCGGGACACATACACCGGGGAGCTGTTTTTT.

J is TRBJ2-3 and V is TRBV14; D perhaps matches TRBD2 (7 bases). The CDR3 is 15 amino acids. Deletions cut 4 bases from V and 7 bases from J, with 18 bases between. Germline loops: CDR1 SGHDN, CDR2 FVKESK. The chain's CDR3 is CASSPGLGGGYTQYF. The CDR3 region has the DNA TGTGCCAGCAGCCCCGGACTAGGAGGGGGTTATACGCAGTATTTT.

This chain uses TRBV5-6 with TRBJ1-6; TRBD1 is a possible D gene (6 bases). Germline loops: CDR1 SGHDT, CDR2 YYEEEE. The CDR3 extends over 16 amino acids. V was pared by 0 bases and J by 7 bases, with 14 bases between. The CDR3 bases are TGTGCCAGCAGCTTGGCCGGGTGGGGGGGCAATTCACCCCTCCACTTT. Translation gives CASSLAGWGGNSPLHF.

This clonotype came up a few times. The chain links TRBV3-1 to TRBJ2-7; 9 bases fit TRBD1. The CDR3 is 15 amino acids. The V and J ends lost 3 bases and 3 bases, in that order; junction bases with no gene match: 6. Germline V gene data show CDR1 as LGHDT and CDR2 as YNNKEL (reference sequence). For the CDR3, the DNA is TGTGCCAGCAGCCAGGAACAGGGGGCGTACTACGAGCAGTACTTC. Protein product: CASSQEQGAYYEQYF.

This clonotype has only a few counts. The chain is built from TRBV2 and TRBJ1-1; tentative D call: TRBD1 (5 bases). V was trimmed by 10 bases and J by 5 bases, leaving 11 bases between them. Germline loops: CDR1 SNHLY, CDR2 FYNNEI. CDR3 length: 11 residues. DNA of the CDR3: TGTGCCATGGGGGGGGGGACTGAAGCTTTCTTT. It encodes CAMGGGTEAFF.

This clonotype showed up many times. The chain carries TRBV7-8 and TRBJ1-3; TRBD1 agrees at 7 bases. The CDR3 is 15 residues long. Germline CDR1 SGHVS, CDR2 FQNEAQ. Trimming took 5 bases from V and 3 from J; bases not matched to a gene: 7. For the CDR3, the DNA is TGTGCCAGCAGCCCCCGAACAGGGGTTGGAAACACCATATATTTT. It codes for CASSPRTGVGNTIYF. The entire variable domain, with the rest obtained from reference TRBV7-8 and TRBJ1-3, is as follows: GAGVSQSPRYKVAKRGQDVALRCDPISGHVSLFWYQQALGQGPEFLTYFQNEAQLDKSGLPSDRFFAERPEGSVSTLKIQRTQQEDSAVYLCASSPRTGVGNTIYFGEGSWLTVV.

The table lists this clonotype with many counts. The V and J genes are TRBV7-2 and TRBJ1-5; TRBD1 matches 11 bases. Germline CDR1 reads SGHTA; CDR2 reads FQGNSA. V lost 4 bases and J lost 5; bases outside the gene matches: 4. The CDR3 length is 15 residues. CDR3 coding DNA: TGTGCCAGCAGCTCATTGGGACAGGGGGATCAGCCCCAGCATTTT. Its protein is CASSSLGQGDQPQHF.

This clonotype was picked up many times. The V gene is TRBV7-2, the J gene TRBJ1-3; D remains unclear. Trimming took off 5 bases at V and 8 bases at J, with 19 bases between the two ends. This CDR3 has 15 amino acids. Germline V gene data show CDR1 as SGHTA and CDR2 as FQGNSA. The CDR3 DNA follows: TGTGCCAGCAGCCGGAGGACGGACTACTGGGACACCATATATTTT. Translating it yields CASSRRTDYWDTIYF. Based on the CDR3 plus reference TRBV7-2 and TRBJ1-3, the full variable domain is GAGVSQSPSNKVTEKGKDVELRCDPISGHTALYWYRQSLGQGLEFLIYFQGNSAPDKSGLPSDRFSAERTGGSVSTLTIQRTQQEDSAVYLCASSRRTDYWDTIYFGEGSWLTVV.

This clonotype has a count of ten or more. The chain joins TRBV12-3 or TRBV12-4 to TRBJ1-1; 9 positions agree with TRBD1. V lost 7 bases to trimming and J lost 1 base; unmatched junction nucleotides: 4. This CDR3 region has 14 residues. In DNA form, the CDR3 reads TGTGCCAGCAATAACAGGGGGCCGAACACTGAAGCTTTCTTT. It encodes CASNNRGPNTEAFF.

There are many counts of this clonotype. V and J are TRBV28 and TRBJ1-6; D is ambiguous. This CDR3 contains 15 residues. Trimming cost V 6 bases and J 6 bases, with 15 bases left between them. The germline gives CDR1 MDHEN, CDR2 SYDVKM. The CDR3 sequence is CASSDLARSNSPLHF. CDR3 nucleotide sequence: TGTGCCAGCAGCGACCTAGCAAGGAGTAATTCACCCCTCCACTTT.

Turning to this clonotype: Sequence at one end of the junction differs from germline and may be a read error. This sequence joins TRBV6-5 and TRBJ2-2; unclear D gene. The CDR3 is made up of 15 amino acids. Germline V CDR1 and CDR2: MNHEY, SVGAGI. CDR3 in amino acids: CANSYSRYGTGELFF. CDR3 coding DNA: TGTGCCAACAGTTACTCAAGATATGGCACCGGGGAGCTGTTTTTT.

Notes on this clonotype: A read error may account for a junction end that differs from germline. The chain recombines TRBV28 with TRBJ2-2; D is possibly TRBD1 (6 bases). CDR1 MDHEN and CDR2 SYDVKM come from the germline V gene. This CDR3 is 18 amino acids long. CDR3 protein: CASTRDLFRAGDTGVLFF. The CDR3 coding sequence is TGTGCCAGCACTCGAGATTTATTCCGGGCAGGGGACACCGGGGTGCTGTTTTTT.

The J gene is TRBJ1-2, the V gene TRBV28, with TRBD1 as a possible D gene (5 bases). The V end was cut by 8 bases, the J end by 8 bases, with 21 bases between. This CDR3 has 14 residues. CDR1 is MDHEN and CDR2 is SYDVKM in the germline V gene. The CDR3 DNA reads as TGTGCCAGCGGGGGTACGGGGGAAAAAGAAGGCTACACCTTC. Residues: CASGGTGEKEGYTF.

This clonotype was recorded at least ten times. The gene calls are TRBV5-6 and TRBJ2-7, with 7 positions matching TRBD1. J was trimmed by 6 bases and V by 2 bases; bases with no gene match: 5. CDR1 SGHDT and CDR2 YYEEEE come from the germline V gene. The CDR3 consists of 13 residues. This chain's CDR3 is CASSLGGRVEQYF. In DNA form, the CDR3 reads TGTGCCAGCAGCTTAGGGGGCCGGGTCGAGCAGTACTTC.

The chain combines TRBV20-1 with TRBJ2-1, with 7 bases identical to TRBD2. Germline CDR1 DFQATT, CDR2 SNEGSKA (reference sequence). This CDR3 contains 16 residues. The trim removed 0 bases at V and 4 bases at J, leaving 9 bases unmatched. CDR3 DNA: TGCAGTGCTAGAGATCCAAGTAGCGGGCTGTACAATGAGCAGTTCTTC. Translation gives CSARDPSSGLYNEQFF.

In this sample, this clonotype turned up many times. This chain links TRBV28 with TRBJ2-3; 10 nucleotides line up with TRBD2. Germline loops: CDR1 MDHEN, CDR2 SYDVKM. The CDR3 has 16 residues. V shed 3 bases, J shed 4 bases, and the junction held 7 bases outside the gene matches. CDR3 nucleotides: TGTGCCAGCAGTTTCCCGGCTAGCGGGGGTCCAGATACGCAGTATTTT. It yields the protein CASSFPASGGPDTQYF.

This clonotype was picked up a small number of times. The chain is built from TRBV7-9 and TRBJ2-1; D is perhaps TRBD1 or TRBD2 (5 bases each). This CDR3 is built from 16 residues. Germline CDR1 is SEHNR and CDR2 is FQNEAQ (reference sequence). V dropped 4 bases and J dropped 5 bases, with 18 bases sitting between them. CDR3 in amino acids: CASSSNRDRADNEQFF. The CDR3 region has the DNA TGTGCCAGCAGCTCGAACCGGGACCGCGCGGACAATGAGCAGTTCTTC.